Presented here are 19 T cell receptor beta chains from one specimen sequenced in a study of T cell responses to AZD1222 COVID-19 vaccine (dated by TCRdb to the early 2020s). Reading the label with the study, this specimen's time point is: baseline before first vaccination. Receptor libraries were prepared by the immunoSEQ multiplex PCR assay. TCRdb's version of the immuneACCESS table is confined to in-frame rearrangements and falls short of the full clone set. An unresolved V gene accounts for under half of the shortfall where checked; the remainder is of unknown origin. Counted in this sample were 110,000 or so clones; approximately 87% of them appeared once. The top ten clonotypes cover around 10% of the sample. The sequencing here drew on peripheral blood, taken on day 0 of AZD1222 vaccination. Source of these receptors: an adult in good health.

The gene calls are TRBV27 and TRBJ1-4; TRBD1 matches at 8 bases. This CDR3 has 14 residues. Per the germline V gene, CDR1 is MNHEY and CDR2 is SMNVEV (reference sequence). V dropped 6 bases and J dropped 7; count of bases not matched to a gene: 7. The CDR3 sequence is CASSPRTGSEKLFF. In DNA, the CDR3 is TGTGCCAGCAGCCCTCGGACAGGGAGTGAAAAACTGTTTTTT.

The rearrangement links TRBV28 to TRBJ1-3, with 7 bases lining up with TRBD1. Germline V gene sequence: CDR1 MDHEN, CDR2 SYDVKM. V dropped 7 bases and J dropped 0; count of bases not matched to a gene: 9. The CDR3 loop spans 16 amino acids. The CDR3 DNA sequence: TGTGCCAGCACCCCGGGACAGAGACGCTCTGGAAACACCATATATTTT. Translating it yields CASTPGQRRSGNTIYF.

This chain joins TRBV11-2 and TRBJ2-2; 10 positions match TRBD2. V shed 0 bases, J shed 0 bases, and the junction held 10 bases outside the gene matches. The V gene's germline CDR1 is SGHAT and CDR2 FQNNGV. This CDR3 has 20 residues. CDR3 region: CASSLERTSGINSNTGELFF. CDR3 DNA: TGTGCCAGCAGCTTAGAAAGGACTAGCGGAATAAACTCGAACACCGGGGAGCTGTTTTTT.

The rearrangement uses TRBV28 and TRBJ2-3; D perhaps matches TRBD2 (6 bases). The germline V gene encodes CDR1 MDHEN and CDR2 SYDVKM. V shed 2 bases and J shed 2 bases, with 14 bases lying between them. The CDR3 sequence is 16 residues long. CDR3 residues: CASSLGTGLITDTQYF. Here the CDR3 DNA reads TGTGCCAGCAGTTTAGGGACGGGACTTATCACAGATACGCAGTATTTT.

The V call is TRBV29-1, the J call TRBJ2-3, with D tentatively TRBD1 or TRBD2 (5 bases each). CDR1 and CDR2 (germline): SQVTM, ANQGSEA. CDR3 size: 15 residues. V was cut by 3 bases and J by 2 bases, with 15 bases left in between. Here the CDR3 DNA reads TGCAGCGTTGATGTGATGGGGACCAACACAGATACGCAGTATTTT. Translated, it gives CSVDVMGTNTDTQYF.

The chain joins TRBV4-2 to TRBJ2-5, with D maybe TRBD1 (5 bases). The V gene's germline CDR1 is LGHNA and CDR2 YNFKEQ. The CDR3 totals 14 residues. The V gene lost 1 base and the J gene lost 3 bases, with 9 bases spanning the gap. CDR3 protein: CASSQVGREETQYF. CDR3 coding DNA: TGTGCCAGCAGCCAAGTAGGCAGGGAAGAGACCCAGTACTTC.

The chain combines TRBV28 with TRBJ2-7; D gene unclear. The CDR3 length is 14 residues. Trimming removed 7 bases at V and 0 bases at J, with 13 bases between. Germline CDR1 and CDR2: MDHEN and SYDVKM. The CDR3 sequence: CASTSLGSSYEQYF. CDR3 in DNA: TGTGCCAGCACCAGTCTTGGCAGCTCCTACGAGCAGTACTTC.

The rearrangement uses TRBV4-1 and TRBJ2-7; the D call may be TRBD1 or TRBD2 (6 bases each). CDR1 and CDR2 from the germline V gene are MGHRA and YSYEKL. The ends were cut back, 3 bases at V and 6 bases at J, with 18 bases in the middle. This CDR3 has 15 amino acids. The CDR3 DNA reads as TGCGCCAGCAGCCAGTCTAGCCGGGGGCTCTCCGAGCAGTACTTC. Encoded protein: CASSQSSRGLSEQYF.

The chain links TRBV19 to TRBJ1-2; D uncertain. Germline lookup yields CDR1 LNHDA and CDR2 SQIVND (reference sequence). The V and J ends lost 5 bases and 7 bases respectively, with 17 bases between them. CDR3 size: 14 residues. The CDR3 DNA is TGTGCCAGTAGTTTCGGAGGAAGGAGTAGTGGCTACACCTTC. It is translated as CASSFGGRSSGYTF.

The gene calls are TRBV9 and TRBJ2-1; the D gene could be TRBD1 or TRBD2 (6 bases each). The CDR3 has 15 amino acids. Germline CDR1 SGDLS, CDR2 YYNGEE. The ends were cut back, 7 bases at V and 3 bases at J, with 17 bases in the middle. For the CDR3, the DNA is TGTGCCAGCGCACCCCGGGGGCAGGTCTACAATGAGCAGTTCTTC. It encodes CASAPRGQVYNEQFF.

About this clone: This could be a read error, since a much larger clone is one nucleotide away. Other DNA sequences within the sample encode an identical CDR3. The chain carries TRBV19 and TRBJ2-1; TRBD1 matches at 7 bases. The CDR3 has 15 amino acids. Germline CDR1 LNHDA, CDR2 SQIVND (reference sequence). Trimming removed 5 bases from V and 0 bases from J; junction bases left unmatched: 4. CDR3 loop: CASSPDRSSYNEQFF. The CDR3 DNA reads TGTGCCAGTAGTCCGGACAGGAGCTCCTACAATGAGCAGTTCTTC.

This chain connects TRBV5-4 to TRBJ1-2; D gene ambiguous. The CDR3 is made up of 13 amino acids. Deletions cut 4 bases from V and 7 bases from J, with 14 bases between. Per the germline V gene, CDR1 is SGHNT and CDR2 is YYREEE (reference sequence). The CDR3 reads CASSPQGRGGYTF. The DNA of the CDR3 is TGTGCCAGCAGCCCACAAGGACGGGGTGGCTACACCTTC. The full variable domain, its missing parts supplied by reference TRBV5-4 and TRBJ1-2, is ETGVTQSPTHLIKTRGQQVTLRCSSQSGHNTVSWYQQALGQGPQFIFQYYREEENGRGNFPPRFSGLQFPNYSSELNVNALELDDSALYLCASSPQGRGGYTFGSGTRLTVV.

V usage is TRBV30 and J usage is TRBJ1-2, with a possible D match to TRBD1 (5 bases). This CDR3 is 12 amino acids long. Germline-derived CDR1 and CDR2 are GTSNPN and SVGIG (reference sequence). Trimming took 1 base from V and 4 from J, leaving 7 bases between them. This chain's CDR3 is CAWSGDGYGYTF. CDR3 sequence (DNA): TGTGCCTGGAGTGGGGACGGCTATGGCTACACCTTC. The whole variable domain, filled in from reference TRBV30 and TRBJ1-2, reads SQTIHQWPATLVQPVGSPLSLECTVEGTSNPNLYWYRQAAGRGLQLLFYSVGIGQISSEVPQNLSASRPQDRQFILSSKKLLLSDSGFYLCAWSGDGYGYTFGSGTRLTVV.

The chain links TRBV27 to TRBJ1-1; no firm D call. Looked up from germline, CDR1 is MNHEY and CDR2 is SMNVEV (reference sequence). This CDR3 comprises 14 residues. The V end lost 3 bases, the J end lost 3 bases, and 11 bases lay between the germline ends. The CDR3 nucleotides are TGTGCCAGCAGTTTCTCTTCGAGAGACACTGAAGCTTTCTTT. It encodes CASSFSSRDTEAFF.

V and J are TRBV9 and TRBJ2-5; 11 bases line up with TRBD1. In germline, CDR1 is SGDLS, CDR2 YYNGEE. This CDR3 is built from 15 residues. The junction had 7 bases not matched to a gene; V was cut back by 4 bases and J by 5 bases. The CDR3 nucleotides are TGTGCCAGCAGCCTCGGACAGGGGGCGAAGGAGACCCAGTACTTC. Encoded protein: CASSLGQGAKETQYF.

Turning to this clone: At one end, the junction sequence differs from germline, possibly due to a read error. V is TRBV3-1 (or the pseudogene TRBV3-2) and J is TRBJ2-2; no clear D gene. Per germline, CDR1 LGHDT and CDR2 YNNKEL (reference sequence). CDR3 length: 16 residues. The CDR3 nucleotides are TGTGCCAACAGCCCCCGGGCTCTCCGTGTCACCGGGGAGCTGTTTTTT. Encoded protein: CANSPRALRVTGELFF.

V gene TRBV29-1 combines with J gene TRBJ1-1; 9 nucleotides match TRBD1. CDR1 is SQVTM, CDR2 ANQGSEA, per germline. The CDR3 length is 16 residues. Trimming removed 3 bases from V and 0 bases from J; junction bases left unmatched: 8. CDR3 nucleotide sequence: TGCAGCGTTGACGGGACAGGGACGTCAATGAACACTGAAGCTTTCTTT. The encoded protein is CSVDGTGTSMNTEAFF.

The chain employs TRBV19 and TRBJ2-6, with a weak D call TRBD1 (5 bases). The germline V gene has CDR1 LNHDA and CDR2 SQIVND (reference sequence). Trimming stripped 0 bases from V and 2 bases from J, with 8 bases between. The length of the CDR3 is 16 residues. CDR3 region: CASSIDQGTGANVLTF. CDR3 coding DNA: TGTGCCAGTAGTATAGATCAGGGAACTGGGGCCAACGTCCTGACTTTC.

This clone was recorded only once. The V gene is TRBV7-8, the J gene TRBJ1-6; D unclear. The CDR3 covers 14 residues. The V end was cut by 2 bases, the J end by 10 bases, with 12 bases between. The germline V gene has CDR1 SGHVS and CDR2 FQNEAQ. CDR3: CASSLSPGGSPLHF. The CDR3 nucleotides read TGTGCCAGCAGCTTATCGCCAGGAGGGTCACCCCTCCACTTT.